Sequencing of this TCR beta chain was carried out in a study of shared clonotypes between healthy human individuals. Whole-study findings and limits: Sorted-subset sequencing was shown by rarefaction to be incomplete despite large depth.

TCRdb's copy holds only in-frame clones and misses some; the assay was immunoSEQ multiplex PCR. The sample lists about 100,000 clones; about 70% were seen once. This CDR3 region has 14 residues. V was pared by 4 bases and J by 1 base, with 11 bases between. The V gene's germline CDR1 is KGHSY and CDR2 FQNENV. Comment on this clone: Antigen specificity is unknown.

This chain joins TRBV16 and TRBJ2-7, with D perhaps being TRBD1 or TRBD2 (6 bases each). The receptor's source is a man under 40 in good health. Input material: memory CD8+ T cells sorted from blood. Documented subset: CD45RO+ cells pooled with CCR7-negative TemRA cells. CDR3 sequence reads: CASSRGGLSYEQYF. For the CDR3, the DNA is TGTGCCAGCAGCCGTGGGGGGCTTTCCTACGAGCAGTACTTC.